This T cell receptor (beta chain) was documented in a study of blood T cell repertoires in COVID-19. About the research overall: The cDNA or gDNA used as material had been derived from T cells, B-cell-depleted T cells, or PBMCs.

Profiling relied on immunoSEQ multiplex PCR, and the TCRdb table lists in-frame clones only, not all of them. The data hold approximately 140,000 clones, with more than 80% observed a single time. Germline V CDR1 and CDR2: SGHDT, YYEEEE. The CDR3 spans 15 residues. V lost 4 bases to trimming and J lost 4 bases; unmatched junction nucleotides: 6. The chain has TRBV5-6 and TRBJ2-2, with TRBD1 matching over 8 bases. Material for sequencing was peripheral blood. This clonotype was obtained from a human donor in a cohort sampled during active COVID-19. The DNA for the CDR3 is TGTGCCAGCAGCCTGACAGGGGTCCCCACCGGGGAGCTGTTTTTT. Its protein product is CASSLTGVPTGELFF.